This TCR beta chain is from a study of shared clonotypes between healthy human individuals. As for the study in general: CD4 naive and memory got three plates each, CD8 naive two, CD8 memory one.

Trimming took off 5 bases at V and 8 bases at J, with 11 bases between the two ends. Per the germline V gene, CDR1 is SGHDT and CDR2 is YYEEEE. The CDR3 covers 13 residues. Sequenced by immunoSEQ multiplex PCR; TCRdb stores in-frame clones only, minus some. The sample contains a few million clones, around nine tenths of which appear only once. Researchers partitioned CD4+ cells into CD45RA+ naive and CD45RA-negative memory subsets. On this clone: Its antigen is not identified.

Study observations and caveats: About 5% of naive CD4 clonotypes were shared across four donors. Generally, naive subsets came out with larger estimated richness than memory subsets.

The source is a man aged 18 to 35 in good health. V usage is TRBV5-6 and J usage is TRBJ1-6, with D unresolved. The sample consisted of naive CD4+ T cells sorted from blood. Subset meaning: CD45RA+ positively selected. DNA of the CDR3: TGTGCCAGCAGATGGACCGGGGATTCACCCCTCCACTTT. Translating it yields CASRWTGDSPLHF.